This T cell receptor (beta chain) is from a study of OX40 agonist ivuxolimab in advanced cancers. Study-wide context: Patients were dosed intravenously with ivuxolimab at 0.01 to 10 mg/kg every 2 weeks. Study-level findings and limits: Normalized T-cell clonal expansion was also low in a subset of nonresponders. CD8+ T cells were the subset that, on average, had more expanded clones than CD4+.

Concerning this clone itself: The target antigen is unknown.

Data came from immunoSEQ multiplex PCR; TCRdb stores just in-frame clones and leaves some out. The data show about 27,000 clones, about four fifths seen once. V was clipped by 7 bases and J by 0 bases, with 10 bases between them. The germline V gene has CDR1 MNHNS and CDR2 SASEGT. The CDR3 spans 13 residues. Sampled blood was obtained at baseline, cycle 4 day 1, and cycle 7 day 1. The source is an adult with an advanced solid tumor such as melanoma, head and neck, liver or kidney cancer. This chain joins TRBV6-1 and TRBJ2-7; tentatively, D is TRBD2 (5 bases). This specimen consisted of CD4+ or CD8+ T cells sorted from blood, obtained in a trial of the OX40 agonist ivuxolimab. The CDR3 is CASMWRVSYEQYF. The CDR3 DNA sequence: TGTGCCAGCATGTGGCGGGTCTCCTACGAGCAGTACTTC.